This T cell receptor beta chain was recorded in a study of chronic HIV infection and antiretroviral therapy. This clonotype showed up many times. J lost 5 bases, V lost 4 bases, and 2 bases had no gene match. Looked up from germline, CDR1 is KGHSY and CDR2 is FQNENV. The CDR3 runs to 13 residues. TCRdb re-derived calls from the 5' RACE reads in MiXCR, one entry per CDR3 protein. The sample holds tens of thousands of distinct CDR3 sequences; about 7.4% are singletons and the top ten take 2.9%. The sequence derives from an adult who had HIV and had not received antiretroviral therapy, or was an uninfected healthy control (not recorded which). The gene calls are TRBV16 and TRBJ1-5; 7 bases map to TRBD1. Specimen: peripheral blood. As DNA, the CDR3 is TGTGCCAGCAGCCCTCAGGGGGATCAGCCCCAGCATTTT. It codes for CASSPQGDQPQHF.